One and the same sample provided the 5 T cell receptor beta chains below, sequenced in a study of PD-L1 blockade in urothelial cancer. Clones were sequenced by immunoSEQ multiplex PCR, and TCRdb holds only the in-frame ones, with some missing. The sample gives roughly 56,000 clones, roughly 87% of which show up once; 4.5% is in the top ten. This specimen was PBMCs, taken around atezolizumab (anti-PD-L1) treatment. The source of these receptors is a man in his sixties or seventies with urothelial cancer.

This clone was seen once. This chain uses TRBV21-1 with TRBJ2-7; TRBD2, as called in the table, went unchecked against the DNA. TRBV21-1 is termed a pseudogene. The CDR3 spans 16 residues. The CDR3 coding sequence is TGTGCCAGCAGCTCTCAAATAGGACTAGCGGGTTTCGAGCAGTACTTC. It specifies CASSSQIGLAGFEQYF.

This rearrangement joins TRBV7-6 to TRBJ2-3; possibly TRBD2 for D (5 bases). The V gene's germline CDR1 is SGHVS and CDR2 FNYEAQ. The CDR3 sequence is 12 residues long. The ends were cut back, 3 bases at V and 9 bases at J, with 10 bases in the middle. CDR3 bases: TGTGCCAGCAGCTTGGACGGAGGAACGCAGTATTTT. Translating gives CASSLDGGTQYF.

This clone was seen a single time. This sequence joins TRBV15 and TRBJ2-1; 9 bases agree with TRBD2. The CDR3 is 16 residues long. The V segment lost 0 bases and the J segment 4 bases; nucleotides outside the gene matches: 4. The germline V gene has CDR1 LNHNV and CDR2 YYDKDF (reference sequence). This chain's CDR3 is CATSRDLAGAYNEQFF. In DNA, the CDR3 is TGTGCCACCAGCAGAGACTTAGCGGGAGCATACAATGAGCAGTTCTTC.

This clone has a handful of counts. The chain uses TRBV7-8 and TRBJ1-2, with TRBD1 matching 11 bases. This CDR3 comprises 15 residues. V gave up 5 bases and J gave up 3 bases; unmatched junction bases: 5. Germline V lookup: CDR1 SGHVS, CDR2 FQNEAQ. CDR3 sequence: CASSKDRGLDYGYTF. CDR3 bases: TGTGCCAGCAGCAAGGACAGGGGGCTGGACTATGGCTACACCTTC.

The CDR3 nucleotides read TGTGCCAGCAGCTCAGGACAAAGGGAGCCCCAGCATTTT. Its translation is CASSSGQREPQHF. The chain has TRBV5-6 and TRBJ1-5, with D possibly being TRBD1 (5 bases). Trimming shortened V by 3 bases and J by 8 bases, and 12 bases separated the two germline ends. Germline loops: CDR1 SGHDT, CDR2 YYEEEE. This CDR3 has 13 residues.